This TCR beta chain originates from a study of post-analysis software for immune sequencing data. About the study: Recorded subtypes: relapsing-remitting, secondary progressive, progressive-relapsing; some patients unannotated. Study-level points and caveats: Patients showed TRBV5-6, TRBV5-1 and TRBV20-1 among roughly 5 TRBV segments more frequent than in controls. Compared with controls, patients showed significantly lower normalized Chao1 diversity.

From germline, CDR1 is SGHTA and CDR2 FQGNSA. With 1 base removed from V and 6 bases from J, the gap between germline ends came to 15 bases. The CDR3 length is 15 residues. For this clonotype: The antigen is not known.

TCR beta libraries were prepared from cDNA with unique molecular identifiers. MiXCR was run by TCRdb on the PCR reads, yielding one entry per CDR3 protein. This sample has fewer than 550,000 distinct CDR3 sequences, with around a third found just once. This receptor was obtained from a girl aged 2-17 years with multiple sclerosis. The chain joins TRBV7-2 to TRBJ1-1; a possible D gene is TRBD1 (6 bases). Specimen: blood. The DNA for the CDR3 is TGTGCCAGCAGCTTAGATGGGGGGCTGCCAGCTGAAGCTTTCTTT. Amino acids: CASSLDGGLPAEAFF. Drawing the rest from reference TRBV7-2 and TRBJ1-1, the complete variable domain is GAGVSQSPSNKVTEKGKDVELRCDPISGHTALYWYRQSLGQGLEFLIYFQGNSAPDKSGLPSDRFSAERTGGSVSTLTIQRTQQEDSAVYLCASSLDGGLPAEAFFGQGTRLTVV.